One sample yielded the 26 T cell receptor beta chains listed below, sequenced in a study of cytomegalovirus exposure and HLA in healthy donors. PCR primers comprised 60 Vbeta and 13 Jbeta primers. TCRdb keeps only in-frame clones here, not all; method: immunoSEQ multiplex PCR. The table shows some 100,000 clones, with roughly 83% occurring only once. The sequenced sample consisted of PBMCs. The receptors stem from a female donor in good health and CMV-seropositive.

V gene TRBV5-5 combines with J gene TRBJ2-7, with TRBD2 matching 7 bases. V lost 2 bases to trimming and J lost 7 bases; unmatched junction nucleotides: 15. This CDR3 contains 16 residues. Germline assignment: CDR1 SGHKS and CDR2 YYEKEE (reference sequence). The DNA for the CDR3 is TGTGCCAGCAGCTTCCGGGTGGGTGCGGGGGTGGGGGAGCAGTACTTC. Its translation is CASSFRVGAGVGEQYF. The full variable domain, completed using reference TRBV5-5 and TRBJ2-7, is DAGVTQSPTHLIKTRGQQVTLRCSPISGHKSVSWYQQVLGQGPQFIFQYYEKEERGRGNFPDRFSARQFPNYSSELNVNALLLGDSALYLCASSFRVGAGVGEQYFGPGTRLTVT.

This clone came up a few times. The V and J genes are TRBV10-2 and TRBJ2-3, with D maybe TRBD2 (7 bases). Germline V gene lookup returns CDR1 WSHSY and CDR2 SAAADI. Between the trimmed V and J ends, which lost 6 bases and 4 bases, there was a span of 17 bases. The CDR3 length is 15 residues. The CDR3 DNA follows: TGCGCCAGCAGGGGGGCGGGGGAAAGCCCAGATACGCAGTATTTT. Its protein is CASRGAGESPDTQYF.

The chain employs TRBV15 and TRBJ1-2; 8 bases agree with TRBD1. The CDR3 consists of 16 residues. V gave up 0 bases and J gave up 6 bases; unmatched junction bases: 9. CDR1 and CDR2 (germline): LNHNV, YYDKDF (reference sequence). CDR3 coding DNA: TGTGCCACCAGCAGAGACCGACAGGGGCGATTTGATGGCTACACCTTC. Residues: CATSRDRQGRFDGYTF.

CDR3 in DNA: TGTGCCACCTTCGACAGGAACACCGGGGAGCTGTTTTTT. The encoded protein is CATFDRNTGELFF. The rearrangement links TRBV2 to TRBJ2-2, with a weak D call TRBD1 (5 bases). The CDR3 spans 13 residues. CDR1 and CDR2 from the germline V gene are SNHLY and FYNNEI. V was pared by 10 bases and J by 1 base, with 10 bases between. Full variable domain (rest looked up from reference TRBV2 and TRBJ2-2): EPEVTQTPSHQVTQMGQEVILRCVPISNHLYFYWYRQILGQKVEFLVSFYNNEISEKSEIFDDQFSVERPDGSNFTLKIRSTKLEDSAMYFCATFDRNTGELFFGEGSRLTVL.

A remark on this clone: Mismatch with germline at one junction end may stem from a read error. The chain joins TRBV7-9 to TRBJ2-2, with 7 bases matching TRBD2. This CDR3 comprises 15 residues. CDR1 SEHNR and CDR2 FQNEAQ come from the germline V gene (reference sequence). The CDR3 spells CSSSPGGRDTGELFF. The CDR3 nucleotides are TGTTCCAGCAGCCCCGGGGGGAGAGACACCGGGGAGCTGTTTTTT.

This clone was detected a few times. V and J are TRBV5-1 and TRBJ2-1; 7 bases fit TRBD2. V was clipped by 2 bases and J by 0 bases; unmatched bases: 5. The CDR3 contains 16 residues. The germline V gene encodes CDR1 SGHRS and CDR2 YFSETQ. CDR3 loop: CASSFRGGSSYNEQFF. The CDR3 DNA follows: TGCGCCAGCAGCTTCCGCGGGGGTAGCTCCTACAATGAGCAGTTCTTC.

This clone was detected only a few times. This sequence joins TRBV19 and TRBJ1-5; possibly TRBD1 for D (6 bases). This CDR3 region has 14 residues. Deletions cut 4 bases from V and 0 bases from J, with 7 bases between. Looked up from germline, CDR1 is LNHDA and CDR2 is SQIVND (reference sequence). The DNA of the CDR3 is TGTGCCAGTAGTAGGACAGTTAGCAATCAGCCCCAGCATTTT. It is translated as CASSRTVSNQPQHF. Combining the CDR3 with reference TRBV19 and TRBJ1-5 gives the whole variable domain DGGITQSPKYLFRKEGQNVTLSCEQNLNHDAMYWYRQDPGQGLRLIYYSQIVNDFQKGDIAEGYSVSREKKESFPLTVTSAQKNPTAFYLCASSRTVSNQPQHFGDGTRLSIL.

This chain links TRBV30 with TRBJ1-2; no firm D call. From germline, CDR1 is GTSNPN and CDR2 SVGIG (reference sequence). V lost 0 bases to trimming and J lost 4 bases, with 12 bases between them. The CDR3 is 14 amino acids. The CDR3 spells CAWSVRGRAYGYTF. Written as DNA, the CDR3 is TGTGCCTGGAGTGTACGAGGGAGGGCCTATGGCTACACCTTC.

The chain is built from TRBV5-4 and TRBJ1-2, with 7 bases fitting TRBD1. This CDR3 is built from 16 residues. The germline gives CDR1 SGHNT, CDR2 YYREEE (reference sequence). Germline trimming cut 4 bases from V and 8 bases from J; bases unmatched to any gene: 17. The CDR3 here is CASSPRGGQPGVGYTF. For the CDR3, the DNA is TGTGCCAGCAGCCCGCGGGGGGGACAGCCTGGGGTCGGCTACACCTTC.

The rearrangement links TRBV12-1 to TRBJ2-5; the table's TRBD2 call for D was not verified on the DNA. TRBV12-1 is reported as a pseudogene. CDR3 length: 17 amino acids. The CDR3, as DNA: TGTGCCAGCAGCTTTGTTGGGCGGGAGTATGGCGAAGAGACCCAGTACTTC. Encoded protein: CASSFVGREYGEETQYF.

This clone appeared once. V is TRBV4-1 and J is TRBJ2-1; a possible D gene is TRBD2 (6 bases). This CDR3 region has 17 residues. The germline V and J ends were trimmed by 0 bases and 8 bases, with 20 bases remaining between them. CDR1 is MGHRA and CDR2 is YSYEKL in the germline V gene. CDR3 sequence reads: CASSQEGWGDLFDEQFF. In nucleotides, the CDR3 is TGCGCCAGCAGCCAAGAGGGGTGGGGGGACCTTTTCGATGAGCAGTTCTTC.

This chain connects TRBV6-4 to TRBJ1-1; D is unresolved. The CDR3 sequence is 13 residues long. Germline values: CDR1 MRHNA, CDR2 SNTAGT. V was clipped by 5 bases and J by 4 bases, with 11 bases between them. The CDR3 spells CASSPEVFTEAFF. In nucleotides, the CDR3 is TGTGCCAGCAGTCCCGAGGTCTTCACTGAAGCTTTCTTT.

In this sample, this clone turned up a few times. V usage is TRBV6-1 and J usage is TRBJ2-1, with TRBD1 matching over 8 bases. This CDR3 spans 15 amino acids. After removal of 7 bases from V and 7 bases from J, the junction contained 12 bases not matched to a gene. Germline values: CDR1 MNHNS, CDR2 SASEGT. CDR3: CASIARTGIPNEQFF. The CDR3 nucleotides are TGTGCCAGCATAGCCCGGACAGGGATCCCTAATGAGCAGTTCTTC.

This clone was counted a few times. In nucleotides, the CDR3 is TGTGCCAGCAGCTTAGACTCCACTGGGGCAAGCACAGATACGCAGTATTTT. Amino acid sequence: CASSLDSTGASTDTQYF. The chain is built from TRBV11-3 and TRBJ2-3; maybe TRBD1 (5 bases). Germline CDR1 SGHNT, CDR2 YENEEA. The CDR3 runs to 17 residues. V shed 0 bases and J shed 0 bases, with 13 bases lying between them.

The rearrangement uses TRBV5-5 and TRBJ1-1; the D gene is possibly TRBD1 (5 bases). This CDR3 has 14 amino acids. Germline V gene data show CDR1 as SGHKS and CDR2 as YYEKEE (reference sequence). The ends were cut back, 4 bases at V and 0 bases at J, with 10 bases in the middle. The CDR3: CASSTGHLNTEAFF. The CDR3 nucleotides read TGTGCCAGCAGCACCGGACATTTGAACACTGAAGCTTTCTTT.

V and J are TRBV5-1 and TRBJ2-3; 8 bases are shared with TRBD2. Germline V lookup: CDR1 SGHRS, CDR2 YFSETQ. With V trimmed by 3 bases and J by 1 base, 1 base remained unmatched. The CDR3 contains 14 residues. The CDR3 DNA sequence: TGCGCCAGCAGCTGGGGACTAGGCACAGATACGCAGTATTTT. Translating gives CASSWGLGTDTQYF.

The gene calls are TRBV5-6 and TRBJ2-2; D is possibly TRBD1 (5 bases). The CDR3 contains 18 residues. V was trimmed by 3 bases and J by 0 bases, leaving 18 bases between them. Germline V CDR1 and CDR2: SGHDT, YYEEEE. The CDR3 DNA reads TGTGCCAGCAGCTCCATACCCCGACAGATCGCGAACACCGGGGAGCTGTTTTTT. Protein: CASSSIPRQIANTGELFF.

V gene TRBV10-2 combines with J gene TRBJ2-1; tentative D call: TRBD2 (6 bases). This CDR3 region has 13 residues. Germline V lookup: CDR1 WSHSY, CDR2 SAAADI. V was pared by 6 bases and J by 9 bases, with 15 bases between. CDR3 protein: CASRDYKTGEQFF. The CDR3 DNA is TGCGCCAGCAGGGACTACAAAACGGGTGAGCAGTTCTTC.

The chain carries TRBV11-2 and TRBJ2-3; TRBD2 matches at 11 bases. Germline CDR1 is SGHAT and CDR2 is FQNNGV. The CDR3 contains 16 residues. V dropped 6 bases and J dropped 0; count of bases not matched to a gene: 5. CDR3 residues: CASSPTSGTSTDTQYF. The CDR3 DNA follows: TGTGCCAGCAGTCCGACTAGCGGGACTAGCACAGATACGCAGTATTTT.

The rearrangement joins TRBV5-1 to TRBJ2-1, with a weak D call TRBD2 (6 bases). The CDR3 is 15 amino acids. Germline values: CDR1 SGHRS, CDR2 YFSETQ. V lost 2 bases to trimming and J lost 8 bases, with 17 bases between them. In nucleotides, the CDR3 is TGCGCCAGCAGCTTACCGGGACTGGGAGCGGATGAGCAGTTCTTC. Translating gives CASSLPGLGADEQFF.

This clone was seen a handful of times. V gene TRBV6-6 combines with J gene TRBJ2-1; 7 positions agree with TRBD1. The V and J ends lost 5 bases and 5 bases, in that order; junction bases with no gene match: 9. Germline assignment: CDR1 MNHNY and CDR2 SVGAGI (reference sequence). The CDR3 sequence is 15 residues long. For the CDR3, the DNA is TGTGCCAGCAGTGACCAGACAGGGAGAAACAATGAGCAGTTCTTC. It is translated as CASSDQTGRNNEQFF.

The chain carries TRBV7-6 and TRBJ2-7; TRBD1 aligns across 8 bases. Germline lookup yields CDR1 SGHVS and CDR2 FNYEAQ. J gave up 9 bases and V 5 bases, and 15 bases lay outside the gene matches. The CDR3 sequence is 15 residues long. CDR3 sequence: CASSPDEIRTGRQYF. Here the CDR3 DNA reads TGTGCCAGCAGCCCAGACGAAATACGGACAGGGCGGCAGTACTTC.

This chain uses TRBV28 with TRBJ2-3; possibly TRBD2 for D (7 bases). Trimming took off 9 bases at V and 4 bases at J, with 23 bases between the two ends. The CDR3 has 16 residues. Germline CDR1 is MDHEN and CDR2 is SYDVKM. The CDR3 DNA reads as TGTGCCAGTATCCCCAGAGGGAGGGGGAGGGCAGATACGCAGTATTTT. Translated, it gives CASIPRGRGRADTQYF.

This chain links TRBV6-5 with TRBJ1-1, with D maybe TRBD1 (5 bases). Germline V gene data show CDR1 as MNHEY and CDR2 as SVGAGI. The CDR3 is 14 residues long. Trimming stripped 9 bases from V and 1 base from J, with 15 bases between. DNA of the CDR3: TGTGCCAGTGGGCGGTGGGGCGCGAACACTGAAGCTTTCTTT. This gives the protein CASGRWGANTEAFF.

The chain carries TRBV6-4 and TRBJ2-1; 8 bases map to TRBD2. Germline loops: CDR1 MRHNA, CDR2 SNTAGT. This CDR3 contains 14 residues. Trimming removed 7 bases from V and 4 bases from J; junction bases left unmatched: 6. The CDR3 reads CASKRGGSYNEQFF. CDR3 coding DNA: TGTGCCAGCAAACGGGGGGGCTCTTACAATGAGCAGTTCTTC.

This clone was counted once. The V and J genes are TRBV7-9 and TRBJ2-1; TRBD2 aligns across 11 bases. With V trimmed by 3 bases and J by 3 bases, 4 bases remained unmatched. CDR1 and CDR2 (germline): SEHNR, FQNEAQ (reference sequence). This CDR3 is built from 16 residues. CDR3 sequence (DNA): TGTGCCAGCAGCTTTCCCGGACTAGCGGGCTACAATGAGCAGTTCTTC. Translated: CASSFPGLAGYNEQFF.